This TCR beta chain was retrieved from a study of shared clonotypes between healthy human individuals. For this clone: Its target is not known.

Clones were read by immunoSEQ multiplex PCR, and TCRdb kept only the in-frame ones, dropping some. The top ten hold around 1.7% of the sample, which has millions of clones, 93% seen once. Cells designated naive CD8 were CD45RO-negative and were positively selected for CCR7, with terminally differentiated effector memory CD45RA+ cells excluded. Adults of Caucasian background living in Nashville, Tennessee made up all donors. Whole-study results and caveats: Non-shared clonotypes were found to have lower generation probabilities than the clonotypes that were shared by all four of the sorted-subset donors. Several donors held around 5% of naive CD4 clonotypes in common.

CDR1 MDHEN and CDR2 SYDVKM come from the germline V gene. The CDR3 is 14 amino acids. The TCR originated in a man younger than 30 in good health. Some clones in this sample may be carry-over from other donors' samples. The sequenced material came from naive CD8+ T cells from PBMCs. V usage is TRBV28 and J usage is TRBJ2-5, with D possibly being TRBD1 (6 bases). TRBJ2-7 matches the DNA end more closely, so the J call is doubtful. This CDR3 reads CASSRDRTPYEQYF. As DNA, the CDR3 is TGTGCCAGCAGTCGCGACAGGACCCCCTACGAGCAGTACTTC.